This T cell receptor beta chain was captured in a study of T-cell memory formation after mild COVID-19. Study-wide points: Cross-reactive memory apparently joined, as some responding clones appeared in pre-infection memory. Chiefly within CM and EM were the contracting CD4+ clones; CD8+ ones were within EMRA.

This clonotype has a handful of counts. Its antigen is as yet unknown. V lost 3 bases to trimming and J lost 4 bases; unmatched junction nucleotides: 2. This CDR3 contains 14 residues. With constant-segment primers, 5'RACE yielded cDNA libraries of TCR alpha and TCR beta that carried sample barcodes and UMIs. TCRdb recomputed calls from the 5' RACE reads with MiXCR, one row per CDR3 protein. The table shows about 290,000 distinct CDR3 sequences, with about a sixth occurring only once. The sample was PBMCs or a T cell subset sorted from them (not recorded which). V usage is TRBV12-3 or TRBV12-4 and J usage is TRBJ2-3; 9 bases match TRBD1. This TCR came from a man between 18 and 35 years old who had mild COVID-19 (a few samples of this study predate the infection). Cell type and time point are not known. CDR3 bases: TGTGCCAGCAGTTTTACAGGGGGCCCAGATACGCAGTATTTT. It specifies CASSFTGGPDTQYF.